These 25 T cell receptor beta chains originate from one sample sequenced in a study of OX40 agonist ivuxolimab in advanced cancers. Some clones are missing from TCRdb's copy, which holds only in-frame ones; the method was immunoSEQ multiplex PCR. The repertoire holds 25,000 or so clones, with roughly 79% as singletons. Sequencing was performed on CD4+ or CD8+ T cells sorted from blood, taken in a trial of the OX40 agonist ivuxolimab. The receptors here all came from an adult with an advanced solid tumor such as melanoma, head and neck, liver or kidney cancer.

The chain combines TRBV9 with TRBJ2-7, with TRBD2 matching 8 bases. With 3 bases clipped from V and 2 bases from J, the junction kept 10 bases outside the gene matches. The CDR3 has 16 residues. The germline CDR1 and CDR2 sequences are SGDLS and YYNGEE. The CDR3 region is CASSGGSMGLAYEQYF. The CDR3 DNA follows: TGTGCCAGCAGCGGAGGAAGCATGGGACTAGCCTACGAGCAGTACTTC.

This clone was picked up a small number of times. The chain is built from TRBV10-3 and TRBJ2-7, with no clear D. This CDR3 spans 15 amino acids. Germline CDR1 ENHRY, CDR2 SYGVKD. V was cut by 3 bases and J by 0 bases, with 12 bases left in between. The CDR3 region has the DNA TGTGCCATCAGTGATTCGAACGCCCGCTCCTACGAGCAGTACTTC. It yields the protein CAISDSNARSYEQYF.

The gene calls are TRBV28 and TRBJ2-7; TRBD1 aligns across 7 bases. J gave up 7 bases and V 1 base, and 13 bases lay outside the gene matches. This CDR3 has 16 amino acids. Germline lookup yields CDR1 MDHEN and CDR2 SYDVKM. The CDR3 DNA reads TGTGCCAGCAGTTTATTGAAGGGGGCGATACGCGGGGAGCAGTACTTC. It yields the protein CASSLLKGAIRGEQYF.

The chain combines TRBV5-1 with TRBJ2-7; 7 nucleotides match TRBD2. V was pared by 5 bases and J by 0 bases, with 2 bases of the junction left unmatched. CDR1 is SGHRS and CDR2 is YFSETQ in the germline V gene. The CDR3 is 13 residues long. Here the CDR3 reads CASSQRDSYEQYF. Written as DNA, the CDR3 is TGCGCCAGCAGTCAGCGGGACTCCTACGAGCAGTACTTC.

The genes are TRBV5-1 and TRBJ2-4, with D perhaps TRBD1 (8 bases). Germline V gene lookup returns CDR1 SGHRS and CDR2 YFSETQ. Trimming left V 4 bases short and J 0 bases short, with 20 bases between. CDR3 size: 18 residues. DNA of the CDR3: TGCGCCAGCAGCCCTAATGCAGGGGGCGGGGGAGCCAAAAACATTCAGTACTTC. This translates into CASSPNAGGGGAKNIQYF.

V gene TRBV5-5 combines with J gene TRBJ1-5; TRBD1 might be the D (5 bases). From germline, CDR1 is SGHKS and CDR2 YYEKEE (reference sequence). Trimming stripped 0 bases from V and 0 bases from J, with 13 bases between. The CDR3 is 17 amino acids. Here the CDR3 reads CASSLVARAGSNQPQHF. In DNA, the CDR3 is TGTGCCAGCAGCTTGGTTGCCAGGGCAGGTAGCAATCAGCCCCAGCATTTT. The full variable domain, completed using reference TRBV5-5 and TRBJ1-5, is DAGVTQSPTHLIKTRGQQVTLRCSPISGHKSVSWYQQVLGQGPQFIFQYYEKEERGRGNFPDRFSARQFPNYSSELNVNALLLGDSALYLCASSLVARAGSNQPQHFGDGTRLSIL.

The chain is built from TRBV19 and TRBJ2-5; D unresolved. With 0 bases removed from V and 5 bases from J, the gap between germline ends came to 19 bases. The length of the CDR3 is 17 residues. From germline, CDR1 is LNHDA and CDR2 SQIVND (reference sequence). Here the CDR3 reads CASSIDLRSGPGETQYF. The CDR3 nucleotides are TGTGCCAGTAGTATAGATCTACGTTCAGGCCCCGGGGAGACCCAGTACTTC.

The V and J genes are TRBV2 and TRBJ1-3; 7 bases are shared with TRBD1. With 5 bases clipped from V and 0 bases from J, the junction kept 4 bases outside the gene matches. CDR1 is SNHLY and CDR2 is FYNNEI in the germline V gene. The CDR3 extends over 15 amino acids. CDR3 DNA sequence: TGTGCCAGCAGTAGGGACAGCCTCTCTGGAAACACCATATATTTT. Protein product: CASSRDSLSGNTIYF.

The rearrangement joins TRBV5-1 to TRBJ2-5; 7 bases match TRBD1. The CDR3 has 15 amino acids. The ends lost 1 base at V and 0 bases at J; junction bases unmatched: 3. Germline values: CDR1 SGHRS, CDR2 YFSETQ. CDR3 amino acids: CASSLLGQYQETQYF. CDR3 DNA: TGCGCCAGCAGCTTGTTGGGACAGTACCAAGAGACCCAGTACTTC.

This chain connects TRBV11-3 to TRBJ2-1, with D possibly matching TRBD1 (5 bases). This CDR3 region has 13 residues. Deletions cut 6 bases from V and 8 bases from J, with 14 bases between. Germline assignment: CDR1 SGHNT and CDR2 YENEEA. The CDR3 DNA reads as TGTGCCAGCAGTCCCTCAGGGCGCGATGAGCAGTTCTTC. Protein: CASSPSGRDEQFF.

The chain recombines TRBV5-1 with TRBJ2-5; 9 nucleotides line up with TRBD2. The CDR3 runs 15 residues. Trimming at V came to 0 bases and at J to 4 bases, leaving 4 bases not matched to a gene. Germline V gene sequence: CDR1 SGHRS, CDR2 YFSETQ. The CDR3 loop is CASSLGLAETETQYF. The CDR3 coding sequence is TGCGCCAGCAGCTTGGGACTAGCGGAGACAGAGACCCAGTACTTC. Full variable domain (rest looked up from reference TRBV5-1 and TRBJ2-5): KAGVTQTPRYLIKTRGQQVTLSCSPISGHRSVSWYQQTPGQGLQFLFEYFSETQRNKGNFPGRFSGRQFSNSRSEMNVSTLELGDSALYLCASSLGLAETETQYFGPGTRLLVL.

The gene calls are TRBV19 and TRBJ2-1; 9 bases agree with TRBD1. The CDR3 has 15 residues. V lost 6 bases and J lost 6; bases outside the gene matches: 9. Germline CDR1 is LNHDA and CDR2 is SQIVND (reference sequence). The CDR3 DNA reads TGTGCCAGTAGCGCAACAGGGGGCATCGGCAATGAGCAGTTCTTC. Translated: CASSATGGIGNEQFF.

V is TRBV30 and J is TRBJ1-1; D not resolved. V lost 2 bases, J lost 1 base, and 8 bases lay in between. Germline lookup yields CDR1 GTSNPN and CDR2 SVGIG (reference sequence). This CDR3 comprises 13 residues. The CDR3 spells CAWSLDGNTEAFF. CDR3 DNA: TGTGCCTGGAGTTTAGACGGGAACACTGAAGCTTTCTTT.

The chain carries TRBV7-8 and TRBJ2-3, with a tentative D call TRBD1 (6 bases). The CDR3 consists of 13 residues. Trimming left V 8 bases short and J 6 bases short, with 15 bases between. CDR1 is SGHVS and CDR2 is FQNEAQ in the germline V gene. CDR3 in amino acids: CASSTGPTDTQYF. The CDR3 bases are TGTGCCAGCTCGACAGGCCCCACGGATACGCAGTATTTT.

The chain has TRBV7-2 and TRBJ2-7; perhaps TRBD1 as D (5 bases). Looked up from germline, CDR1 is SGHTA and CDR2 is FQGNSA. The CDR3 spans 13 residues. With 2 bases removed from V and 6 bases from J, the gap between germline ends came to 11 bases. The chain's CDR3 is CASSLNRKSEQYF. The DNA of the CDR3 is TGTGCCAGCAGCTTAAACAGGAAAAGCGAGCAGTACTTC.

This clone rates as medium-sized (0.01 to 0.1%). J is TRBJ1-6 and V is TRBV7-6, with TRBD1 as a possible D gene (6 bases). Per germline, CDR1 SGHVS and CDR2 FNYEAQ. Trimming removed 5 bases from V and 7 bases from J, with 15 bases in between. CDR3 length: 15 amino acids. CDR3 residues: CASSTDTGWNSPLHF. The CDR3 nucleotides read TGTGCCAGCAGCACGGATACAGGGTGGAATTCACCCCTCCACTTT.

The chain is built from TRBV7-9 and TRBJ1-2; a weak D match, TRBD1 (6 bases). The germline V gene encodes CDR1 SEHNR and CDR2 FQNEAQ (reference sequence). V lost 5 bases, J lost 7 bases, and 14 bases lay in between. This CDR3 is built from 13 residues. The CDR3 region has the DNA TGTGCCAGCAGCAGTACAGGGATTACTGGCTACACCTTC. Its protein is CASSSTGITGYTF.

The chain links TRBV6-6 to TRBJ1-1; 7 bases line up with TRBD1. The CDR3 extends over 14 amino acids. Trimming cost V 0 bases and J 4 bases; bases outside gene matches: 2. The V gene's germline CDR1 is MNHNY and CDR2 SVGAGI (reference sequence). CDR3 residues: CASSYSGGRTEAFF. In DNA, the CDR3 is TGTGCCAGCAGTTACTCAGGGGGCCGCACTGAAGCTTTCTTT.

The CDR3 DNA reads TGTGCCAGCAGTTACCGCCACAGGGAAAAACTGTTTTTT. Translating gives CASSYRHREKLFF. The J gene is TRBJ1-4, the V gene TRBV6-5; perhaps TRBD1 as D (5 bases). This CDR3 comprises 13 residues. Germline CDR1 MNHEY, CDR2 SVGAGI. Trimming left V 2 bases short and J 8 bases short, with 9 bases between.

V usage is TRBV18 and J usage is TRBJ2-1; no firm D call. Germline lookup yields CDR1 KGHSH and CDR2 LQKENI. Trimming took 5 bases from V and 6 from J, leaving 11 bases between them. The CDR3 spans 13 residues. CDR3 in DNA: TGTGCCAGCTCAGCCAGCGCTAGCAATGAGCAGTTCTTC. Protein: CASSASASNEQFF. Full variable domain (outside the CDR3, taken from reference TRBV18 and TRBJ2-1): NAGVMQNPRHLVRRRGQEARLRCSPMKGHSHVYWYRQLPEEGLKFMVYLQKENIIDESGMPKERFSAEFPKEGPSILRIQQVVRGDSAAYFCASSASASNEQFFGPGTRLTVL.

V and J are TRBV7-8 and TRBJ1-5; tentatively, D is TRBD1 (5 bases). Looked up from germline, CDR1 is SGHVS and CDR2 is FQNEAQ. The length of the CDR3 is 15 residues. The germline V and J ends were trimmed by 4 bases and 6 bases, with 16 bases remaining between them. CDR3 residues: CASSSSSGSGQPQHF. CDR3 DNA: TGTGCCAGCAGCTCTTCCTCAGGGTCCGGTCAGCCCCAGCATTTT.

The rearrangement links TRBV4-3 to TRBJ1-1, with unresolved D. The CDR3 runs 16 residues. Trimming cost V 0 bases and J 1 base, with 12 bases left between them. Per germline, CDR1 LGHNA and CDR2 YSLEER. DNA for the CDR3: TGCGCCAGCAGCCAAGATCTTTCGGGCGCGAACACTGAAGCTTTCTTT. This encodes CASSQDLSGANTEAFF.

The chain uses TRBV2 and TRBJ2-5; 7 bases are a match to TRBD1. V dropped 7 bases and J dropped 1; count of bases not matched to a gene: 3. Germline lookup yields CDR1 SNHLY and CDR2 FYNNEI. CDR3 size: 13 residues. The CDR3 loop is CASTRDSQETQYF. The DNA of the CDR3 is TGTGCCAGCACCCGGGACAGCCAAGAGACCCAGTACTTC.

CDR3 DNA sequence: TGTGCCAGCAGTGAGACGGTTAATCAGCCCCAGCATTTT. It is translated as CASSETVNQPQHF. The chain has TRBV6-5 and TRBJ1-5; D uncertain. Trimming pared 5 bases from V and 4 bases from J, leaving 9 bases between. The germline V gene encodes CDR1 MNHEY and CDR2 SVGAGI. This CDR3 has 13 amino acids.

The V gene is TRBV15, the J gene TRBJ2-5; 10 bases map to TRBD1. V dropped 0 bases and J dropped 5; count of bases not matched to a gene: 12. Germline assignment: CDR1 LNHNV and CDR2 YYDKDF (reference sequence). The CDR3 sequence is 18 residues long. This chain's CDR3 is CATSRDSNTGTGVETQYF. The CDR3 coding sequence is TGTGCCACCAGCAGAGATTCTAATACCGGGACAGGGGTGGAGACCCAGTACTTC.